The 17 T cell receptor beta chains in this list originate from one sample, sequenced in a study of cytomegalovirus exposure and HLA in healthy donors. Primers for the PCR totalled 60 Vbeta and 13 Jbeta. Sequencing used immunoSEQ multiplex PCR; TCRdb keeps in-frame clones, though not all of them. The sample includes about 120,000 clones, around 66% of them seen just once. The sample was PBMCs. Every receptor here comes from a woman aged 40 to 55 in good health and CMV-seropositive.

This chain joins TRBV5-1 and TRBJ2-7; TRBD2 agrees at 8 bases. The germline CDR1 and CDR2 sequences are SGHRS and YFSETQ. This CDR3 has 16 amino acids. The junction had 14 bases not matched to a gene; V was cut back by 4 bases and J by 5 bases. The CDR3 reads CASSRVVGGLGDEQYF. The CDR3, as DNA: TGCGCCAGCAGCCGGGTGGTGGGGGGACTAGGCGACGAGCAGTACTTC.

This clone was seen more than once but under ten times. V is TRBV6-1 and J is TRBJ2-7; the match to TRBD1 covers 7 bases. The CDR3 is made up of 19 amino acids. J lost 1 base, V lost 2 bases, and 17 bases had no gene match. Germline V gives CDR1 MNHNS, CDR2 SASEGT. This CDR3 reads CASSEWAGYSSGGSYEQYF. The DNA for the CDR3 is TGTGCCAGCAGTGAATGGGCCGGGTACAGTTCAGGGGGATCCTACGAGCAGTACTTC.

The chain is built from TRBV5-4 and TRBJ2-2, with TRBD1 as a possible D gene (6 bases). Per germline, CDR1 SGHNT and CDR2 YYREEE (reference sequence). The CDR3 is made up of 16 amino acids. V was trimmed by 4 bases and J by 2 bases, leaving 15 bases between them. The CDR3 DNA sequence: TGTGCCAGCAGCCCCCCGGGACACCGAAACACCGGGGAGCTGTTTTTT. Its protein is CASSPPGHRNTGELFF.

V is TRBV20-1 and J is TRBJ2-7, with D unresolved. V dropped 0 bases and J dropped 6 bases, with 6 bases sitting between them. Looked up from germline, CDR1 is DFQATT and CDR2 is SNEGSKA (reference sequence). There are 11 residues in the CDR3. The CDR3 DNA reads as TGCAGTGCTAGAGATATCTCCGAGCAGTACTTC. It codes for CSARDISEQYF.

The chain uses TRBV19 and TRBJ1-1; no definite D call. The V gene lost 5 bases and the J gene lost 3 bases, with 13 bases spanning the gap. The CDR3 contains 14 residues. Per the germline V gene, CDR1 is LNHDA and CDR2 is SQIVND (reference sequence). As DNA, the CDR3 is TGTGCCAGTAGTTATGGCGGTACGGACACTGAAGCTTTCTTT. Its translation: CASSYGGTDTEAFF.

This sequence joins TRBV10-2 and TRBJ2-1, with 8 bases aligning to TRBD2. V trimming: 2 bases; J trimming: 0 bases; junction bases outside the gene matches: 0. The CDR3 sequence is 15 residues long. Germline V gene sequence: CDR1 WSHSY, CDR2 SAAADI. CDR3 loop: CASSETSGSYNEQFF. CDR3 bases: TGCGCCAGCAGTGAGACTAGCGGCTCCTACAATGAGCAGTTCTTC.

This clone turned up a few times. This chain joins TRBV10-3 and TRBJ2-3, with 11 bases aligning to TRBD1. V was clipped by 2 bases and J by 0 bases; unmatched bases: 7. The CDR3 covers 18 residues. CDR1 and CDR2 from the germline V gene are ENHRY and SYGVKD. CDR3 coding DNA: TGTGCCATCAGTGAGGGGACAGGGGGGACCTCCAGCACAGATACGCAGTATTTT. Translating it yields CAISEGTGGTSSTDTQYF.

This clone turned up a few times. V is TRBV4-1 and J is TRBJ2-1, with TRBD2 matching 10 bases. This CDR3 has 20 amino acids. Germline V gene sequence: CDR1 MGHRA, CDR2 YSYEKL. V dropped 2 bases and J dropped 2; count of bases not matched to a gene: 15. The CDR3 sequence: CASSQSTSASGSRAYNEQFF. The CDR3 DNA is TGCGCCAGCAGCCAAAGCACGTCAGCTAGCGGGAGTAGGGCCTACAATGAGCAGTTCTTC.

The chain recombines TRBV2 with TRBJ2-2; 10 bases fit TRBD2. Germline CDR1 and CDR2: SNHLY and FYNNEI. V trimming: 3 bases; J trimming: 7 bases; junction bases outside the gene matches: 11. The CDR3 is made up of 17 amino acids. This chain's CDR3 is CASSERTSGWGGGELFF. The CDR3 nucleotides are TGTGCCAGCAGTGAGAGGACTAGCGGTTGGGGGGGCGGGGAGCTGTTTTTT.

The chain combines TRBV7-9 with TRBJ2-7; 12 bases are shared with TRBD1. Germline-derived CDR1 and CDR2 are SEHNR and FQNEAQ (reference sequence). The CDR3 loop spans 15 amino acids. Losses at the gene ends were 4 bases for V and 4 bases for J; bases not matched to a gene: 5. In DNA form, the CDR3 reads TGTGCCAGCAGCTCGCCGGGACAGGGGGCTTACGAGCAGTACTTC. This encodes CASSSPGQGAYEQYF.

This clone appeared once. V and J are TRBV5-1 and TRBJ2-4; D might be TRBD2 (6 bases). This CDR3 is built from 15 residues. Trimming left V 0 bases short and J 6 bases short, with 13 bases between. Germline V gene lookup returns CDR1 SGHRS and CDR2 YFSETQ. CDR3 DNA: TGCGCCAGCAGCTTGGAGGCGGGGCAAAGAAACATTCAGTACTTC. Translating gives CASSLEAGQRNIQYF.

The chain is built from TRBV5-1 and TRBJ1-1; 10 nucleotides align to TRBD1. V gave up 4 bases and J gave up 4 bases; unmatched junction bases: 7. The CDR3 extends over 15 amino acids. Germline-derived CDR1 and CDR2 are SGHRS and YFSETQ. CDR3 nucleotides: TGCGCCAGCAGCACTGGGACAGGGGCTAGCACTGAAGCTTTCTTT. Its protein is CASSTGTGASTEAFF.

The chain links TRBV27 to TRBJ1-1; the match to TRBD1 covers 8 bases. The CDR3 extends over 13 amino acids. The trim removed 9 bases at V and 4 bases at J, leaving 7 bases unmatched. Germline V gene data show CDR1 as MNHEY and CDR2 as SMNVEV (reference sequence). The CDR3 loop reads CASFGQGITEAFF. CDR3 sequence (DNA): TGTGCCAGTTTCGGACAGGGAATCACTGAAGCTTTCTTT.

In the case of this clone: Other DNA sequences in the same sample also yield this CDR3. The chain recombines TRBV10-1 with TRBJ2-7, with D maybe TRBD2 (5 bases). V lost 2 bases and J 6 bases, leaving 14 bases between the germline ends. CDR3 length: 14 residues. In germline, CDR1 is WNHNN, CDR2 SYGVQD (reference sequence). The CDR3, as DNA: TGCGCCAGCAGTGAGGGATCTGGAGGTCGCGAGCAGTACTTC. Translating gives CASSEGSGGREQYF.

V gene TRBV19 combines with J gene TRBJ1-5; D might be TRBD1 (6 bases). Germline CDR1 is LNHDA and CDR2 is SQIVND (reference sequence). CDR3 length: 13 residues. Trimming removed 6 bases at V and 4 bases at J, with 10 bases between. The CDR3 is CASSKTGNQPQHF. CDR3 coding DNA: TGTGCCAGTAGCAAAACAGGGAATCAGCCCCAGCATTTT.

The chain uses TRBV5-4 and TRBJ2-3; possible D gene TRBD2, 6 bases. The germline CDR1 and CDR2 sequences are SGHNT and YYREEE (reference sequence). V shed 0 bases and J shed 1 base, with 15 bases lying between them. The CDR3 is made up of 17 amino acids. Here the CDR3 DNA reads TGTGCCAGCAGCTTGGGACTAGAGGAAGGGGGCACAGATACGCAGTATTTT. Protein sequence: CASSLGLEEGGTDTQYF.

The chain combines TRBV18 with TRBJ1-2; D may be TRBD1 (6 bases). CDR3 length: 17 amino acids. Germline lookup yields CDR1 KGHSH and CDR2 LQKENI. The V gene lost 0 bases and the J gene lost 2 bases, with 16 bases spanning the gap. The CDR3 here is CASSPPFGQGRNYGYTF. CDR3 bases: TGTGCCAGCTCACCACCGTTCGGGCAGGGGAGAAACTATGGCTACACCTTC.